This is a list of T cell receptor beta chains from one sample in a study of cytotoxic CD8 clonotypes in ibrutinib-treated CLL. This table comes from immunoSEQ multiplex PCR, and its TCRdb copy is limited to in-frame clones, with some not included. The table has roughly 250,000 clones, 70% seen once. The sequences come from PBMCs, collected after 24 months of ibrutinib treatment. Receptor source: a human donor with chronic lymphocytic leukemia. The CDR3 runs from the conserved cysteine through the conserved F or W. A D gene is named only where the DNA matches it firmly. The listing skips clone size in some rows; elsewhere it reads once, few, many or a size class.

J,D,V,size,DNA,CDR3
TRBJ2-3,TRBD2,TRBV13,NA,TGTGCCAGCAGCTTAGGTGGGGCCACTAGCGGGAGTCAGTATTTT,CASSLGGATSGSQYF
TRBJ2-7,TRBD1,TRBV19,NA,TGTGCCAGTAGTCCCCGACAGGGGGCCTACGAGCAGTACTTC,CASSPRQGAYEQYF
TRBJ1-2,NA,TRBV6-4,NA,TGTGCCAGCAGTGACTCGGCCGGGGGAGATGGCTACACCTTC,CASSDSAGGDGYTF
TRBJ2-7,NA,TRBV18,once,TGTGCCAGCTCACCACCAGGAGGAGGGAGGAACTCCTACGAGCAGTACTTC,CASSPPGGGRNSYEQYF
TRBJ2-1,TRBD2,TRBV19,NA,TGTGCCAGTAGTATAGCGGCTAGCGGATACAATGAGCAGTTCTTC,CASSIAASGYNEQFF
TRBJ1-2,NA,TRBV9,few,TGCCCTGTTCGGGCAGAAGCTTTC,CPVRAEAF
TRBJ2-7,TRBD2,TRBV29-1,NA,TGCAGCGCTGTAGCGGGAGGGTTCGAGCAGTACTTC,CSAVAGGFEQYF
TRBJ2-7,NA,TRBV7-2,NA,TGTGCCAGCAGCTTAGCGCAGGTGTGGTACGAGCAGTACTTC,CASSLAQVWYEQYF
TRBJ2-1,NA,TRBV5-1,NA,TGCGCCAGCAGCTCTGGTAGCGTACACAATGAGCAGTTCTTC,CASSSGSVHNEQFF
TRBJ2-5,TRBD1,TRBV5-1,NA,TGCGCCAGCAGCTTCCCCCTGACAGGGGACCAAGAGACCCAGTACTTC,CASSFPLTGDQETQYF
TRBJ2-7,TRBD2,TRBV25-1,NA,TGTGCCAGCAGTGTGGCGGGAGGGTACGAGCAGTACTTC,CASSVAGGYEQYF
TRBJ1-1,NA,TRBV5-1,few,TGCGCCAGCAGCTTGGGGGACACTGAAGCTTTCTTT,CASSLGDTEAFF
TRBJ2-1,TRBD2,TRBV10-1,NA,TGCGCCAGCGCTACCGGGACTAGCGGGATTGATGAGCAGTTCTTC,CASATGTSGIDEQFF
TRBJ1-5,NA,TRBV30,NA,TGTGCCTGGAGTGTACTCACCGACCAGCCCCAGCATTTT,CAWSVLTDQPQHF
TRBJ2-5,NA,TRBV10-3,few,TGTGCCATCAGTAGTAGCGAAGAGACCCAGTACTTC,CAISSSEETQYF
TRBJ1-1,TRBD1,TRBV27,NA,TGTGCCAGCAGTTTAGGGGTTCCAGGGGGCCCGAACACTGAAGCTCTCTTT,CASSLGVPGGPNTEALF
TRBJ2-2,TRBD2,TRBV5-6,few,TGTGCCAGCAGCCCTCGGGGGGACGGGGAGCTGTTTTTT,CASSPRGDGELFF
TRBJ1-5,NA,TRBV19,few,TGTGCCAGTAGTATCCTAGGGCAGGGAGGGCAGCCCCAGCATTTT,CASSILGQGGQPQHF
TRBJ2-7,NA,TRBV6-6,NA,TGTGCCAGCATCTCCAGCGAATTCCAGCCGCCCTACGAGCAGTACTTC,CASISSEFQPPYEQYF
TRBJ2-3,NA,TRBV9,NA,TGTGCCAGCAGCGTAGAAATGGATACGCAGTATTTT,CASSVEMDTQYF
TRBJ1-1,NA,TRBV5-1,NA,TGCGCCAGCAGCTTGGACGTGAGGAACACTGAAGCTTTCTTT,CASSLDVRNTEAFF
TRBJ1-2,TRBD1,TRBV18,NA,TGTGCCAGCTCACAAGGGGGCGACTATGGCTACACCTTC,CASSQGGDYGYTF
TRBJ2-7,TRBD1,TRBV28,NA,TGTGCCAGCAGTGGGGCCGGGACAGCCTACGAGCAGTACTTC,CASSGAGTAYEQYF
TRBJ2-3,NA,TRBV9,NA,TGTGCCAGCAGCGCCCGACATGGCACAGATACGCAGTATTTT,CASSARHGTDTQYF
TRBJ1-4,NA,TRBV18,NA,TGTGCCAGCTCACCACCCTCGGCAGGGAGTGAAAAACTGTTTTTT,CASSPPSAGSEKLFF
TRBJ2-7,NA,TRBV28,once,TGTGCCAGCAGTCCGATTCGAAGGACAGCTCACTACGAGCAGTACTTC,CASSPIRRTAHYEQYF
TRBJ1-5,NA,TRBV7-2,NA,TGTGCCAGCAGCTTAGCGCTGGACGCCCTTGGGGGTCAGCCCCAGCATTTT,CASSLALDALGGQPQHF
TRBJ1-2,NA,TRBV7-3,NA,TGTGCCAGCAGCTTAACCCCGTTAGCTAACTATGGCTACACCTTC,CASSLTPLANYGYTF
TRBJ2-5,NA,TRBV7-2,NA,TGTGCCAGCAGGCAAGTGGGGGTAGAGACCCAGTACTTC,CASRQVGVETQYF
TRBJ1-1,TRBD1,TRBV4-3,NA,TGCGCCAGCAGCCAAGACGGGACAGGGCGAGCTTTCTTT,CASSQDGTGRAFF
TRBJ2-7,TRBD1,TRBV13,NA,TGTGCCAGCAGCACGGTGCAGGGGGCGGATTCCTACGAGCAGTACTTC,CASSTVQGADSYEQYF
TRBJ2-3,NA,TRBV6-6,NA,TGTGCCAGCAGTTACGACAGCACAGATACGCAGTATTTT,CASSYDSTDTQYF
TRBJ2-3,TRBD2,TRBV4-2,few,TGTGCCAGCAGCCAAGAGACTAGCGAGCTTTTCACAGATACGCAGTATTTT,CASSQETSELFTDTQYF
TRBJ1-2,NA,TRBV4-1,NA,TGCGCCAGCAGCCAAGAGATCCAGACGGACCTTCATGGCTACACCTTC,CASSQEIQTDLHGYTF
TRBJ1-1,NA,TRBV7-8,NA,TGTGCCAGCAGCTTAGCCTCAGCGCTGAACACTGAAGCTTTCTTT,CASSLASALNTEAFF
TRBJ2-3,NA,TRBV11-2,NA,TGTGCCAGCAGCATCTTGGGAGGACCTGGAGATACGCAGTATTTT,CASSILGGPGDTQYF
TRBJ2-2,TRBD2,TRBV27,NA,TGTGCCAGCAGTACCCTCCGGGGGGGTGCGGATACAACCAGGGAGCTGTTTTTT,CASSTLRGGADTTRELFF
TRBJ2-3,TRBD2,TRBV5-1,NA,TGCGCCAGCAGAGCTAGCGGGACCAGCACAGATACGCAGTATTTT,CASRASGTSTDTQYF
TRBJ2-1,TRBD1,TRBV7-9,NA,TGTGCCAGCAGCAGAAAAACAGGGGGCCCCTACAATGAGCAGTTCTTC,CASSRKTGGPYNEQFF
TRBJ2-1,TRBD1,TRBV19,NA,TGTGCCAGTAGTGCATCTGGGACAGGCGTGCAGTTCTTC,CASSASGTGVQFF
TRBJ2-2,NA,TRBV11-2,NA,TGTGCCAGCAGCTTCACGACACTGCGGTCGGTGTTTTTT,CASSFTTLRSVFF